This record looks at one TCR beta chain sequence and its context. This sample stems from a study of shared clonotypes between healthy human individuals. Splitting of each subset's genomic DNA was done evenly across several immunoSEQ plates. Method: immunoSEQ multiplex PCR; TCRdb's copy keeps in-frame clones and lacks some. The table has fewer than 600,000 clones, approximately 85% seen once. The sequenced sample was PBMCs. The receptor was isolated from a middle-aged woman in good health. Some clones in this sample may be carry-over from other donors' samples.

CDR3 sequence: CASSPATSGMGQTQYF. CDR3 sequence (DNA): TGTGCCAGCAGCCCCGCGACTAGCGGGATGGGACAGACCCAGTACTTC. This chain links TRBV7-9 with TRBJ2-5; 11 nucleotides agree with TRBD2. This CDR3 region has 16 residues. Germline V CDR1 and CDR2: SEHNR, FQNEAQ (reference sequence). J gave up 6 bases and V 5 bases, and 11 bases lay outside the gene matches.